This T cell receptor beta chain was sequenced during a study of a mutant IDH1 vaccine in newly diagnosed glioma. Per germline, CDR1 MGHRA and CDR2 YSYEKL. The V end was cut by 0 bases, the J end by 5 bases, with 13 bases between. The CDR3 runs 15 residues. Produced via immunoSEQ multiplex PCR; TCRdb's table is partial and in-frame only. The repertoire consists of tens of thousands of clones, with around 80% occurring once and the leading ten covering about 8.1%. A word on this clone: Its antigen is unknown.

Time point meaning: week 23, last vaccination. It was 300 ug of mutant IDH1 20-mer peptide that made up each vaccine dose, given with topical imiquimod. The J gene is TRBJ2-5, the V gene TRBV4-1; a possible D gene is TRBD1 (5 bases). The sequencing here drew on PBMCs, taken from a glioma patient whose treatment included an IDH1 peptide vaccine. The TCR comes from a woman in her thirties or forties with glioma. Some clones in this sample may be carry-over from other donors' samples. CDR3 protein: CASSQDDRGSETQYF. Written as DNA, the CDR3 is TGCGCCAGCAGCCAAGATGATAGGGGATCGGAGACCCAGTACTTC.